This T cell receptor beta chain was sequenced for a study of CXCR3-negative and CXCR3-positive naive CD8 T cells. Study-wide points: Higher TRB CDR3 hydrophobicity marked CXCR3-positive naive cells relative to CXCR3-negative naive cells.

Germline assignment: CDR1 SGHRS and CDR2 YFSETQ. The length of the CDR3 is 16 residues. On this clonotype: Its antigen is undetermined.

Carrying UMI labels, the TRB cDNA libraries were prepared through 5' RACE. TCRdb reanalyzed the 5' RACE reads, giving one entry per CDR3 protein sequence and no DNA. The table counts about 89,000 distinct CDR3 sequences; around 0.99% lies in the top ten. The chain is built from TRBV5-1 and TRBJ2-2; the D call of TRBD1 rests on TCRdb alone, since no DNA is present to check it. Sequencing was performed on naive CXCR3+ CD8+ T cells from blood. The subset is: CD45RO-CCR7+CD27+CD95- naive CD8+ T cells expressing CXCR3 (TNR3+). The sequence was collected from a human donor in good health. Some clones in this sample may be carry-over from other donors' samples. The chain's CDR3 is CASSGPGQGSAGELFF.